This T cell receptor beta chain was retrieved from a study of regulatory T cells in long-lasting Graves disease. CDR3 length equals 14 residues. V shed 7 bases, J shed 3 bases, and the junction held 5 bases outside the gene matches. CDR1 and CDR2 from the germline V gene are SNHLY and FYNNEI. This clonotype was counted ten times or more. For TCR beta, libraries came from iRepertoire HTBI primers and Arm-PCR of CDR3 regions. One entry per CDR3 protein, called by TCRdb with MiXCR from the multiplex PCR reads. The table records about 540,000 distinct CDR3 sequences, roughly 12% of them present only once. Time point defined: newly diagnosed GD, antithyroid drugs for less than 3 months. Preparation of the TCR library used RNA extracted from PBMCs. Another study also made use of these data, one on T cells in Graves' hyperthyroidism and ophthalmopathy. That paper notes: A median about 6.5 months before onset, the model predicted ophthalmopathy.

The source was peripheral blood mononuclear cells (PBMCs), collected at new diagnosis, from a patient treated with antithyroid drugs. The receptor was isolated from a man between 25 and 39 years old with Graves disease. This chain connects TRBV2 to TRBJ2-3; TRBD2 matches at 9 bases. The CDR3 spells CASNSLAGTDTQYF. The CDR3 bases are TGTGCCAGCAACAGCCTAGCGGGAACAGATACGCAGTATTTT.